The entry that follows covers one T cell receptor beta chain sequence. Antigen specificity is unknown. Generation of bulk TCR libraries relied on previously described methods and listed TCR primers. TCRdb recomputed calls from the PCR reads with MiXCR, one row per CDR3 protein. The sample yields hundreds of thousands of distinct CDR3 sequences, roughly 27% seen once. Naive CD8 libraries were made from roughly 21,000 to 960,000 sorted cells, and they used 10%, 30% or 50% RNA. CDR1 is DFQATT and CDR2 is SNEGSKA in the germline V gene (reference sequence). CDR3 length equals 14 residues. With V trimmed by 3 bases and J by 0 bases, 3 bases remained unmatched. This entry belongs to a study of molecular identifiers for immune sequencing clone quantification. Whole-study results and caveats: A single cell's spiked Jurkat TCR RNA was reportedly detectable among about a million naive cells.

This chain joins TRBV20-1 and TRBJ2-7; 9 positions match TRBD2. The sequencing sample was made of naive CD8+ T cells from blood, with Jurkat cell RNA spiked in. Sample subset: FACS-sorted CD8+CD4-CCR7+CD45RA+ naive T cells. The sequence came from a human donor in good health. Some libraries in this study had Jurkat cell RNA spiked in. CDR3 protein: CSARGLANSYEQYF. The CDR3 DNA sequence: TGCAGTGCTAGGGGACTAGCTAACTCCTACGAGCAGTACTTC.